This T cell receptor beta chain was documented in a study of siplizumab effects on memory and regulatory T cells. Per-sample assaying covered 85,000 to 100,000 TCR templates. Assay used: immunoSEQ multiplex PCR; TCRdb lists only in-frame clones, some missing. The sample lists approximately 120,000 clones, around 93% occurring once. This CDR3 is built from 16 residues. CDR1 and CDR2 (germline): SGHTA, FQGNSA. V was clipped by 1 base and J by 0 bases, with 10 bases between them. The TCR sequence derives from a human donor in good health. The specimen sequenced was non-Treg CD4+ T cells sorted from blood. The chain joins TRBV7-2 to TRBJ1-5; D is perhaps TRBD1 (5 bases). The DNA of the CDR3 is TGTGCCAGCAGCTTAGTCTCAGGGCCTAGCAATCAGCCCCAGCATTTT. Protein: CASSLVSGPSNQPQHF.